The T cell receptor beta chain described here comes from a study of shared clonotypes between healthy human individuals. Across the whole study: In total, the donors were a couple of women and a few men aged 18 to 49.

Trimming pared 5 bases from V and 0 bases from J, leaving 9 bases between. The CDR3 contains 13 residues. The V gene's germline CDR1 is SGHRS and CDR2 YFSETQ. The method was immunoSEQ multiplex PCR; TCRdb's version includes in-frame clones alone and lacks a portion of them. The table lists some 1.5 million clones, approximately 98% of them singletons, with roughly 0.45% in the top ten. A note on this clone: The antigen is unknown.

Study-level results: A handful of donors had roughly 5% of their naive CD4 clonotypes in common. A reduction in generation probabilities was seen for non-shared clonotypes relative to those shared by all four donors.

Material: naive CD4+ T cells sorted from blood. Regarding subset: CD45RA+ positively selected. The chain is built from TRBV5-1 and TRBJ2-7; D possibly uses TRBD1 or TRBD2 (5 bases each). This receptor was identified in a man aged 30-40 years in good health. CDR3 bases: TGCGCCAGCAGTCGGGGCTTCTCCTACGAGCAGTACTTC. As protein: CASSRGFSYEQYF.